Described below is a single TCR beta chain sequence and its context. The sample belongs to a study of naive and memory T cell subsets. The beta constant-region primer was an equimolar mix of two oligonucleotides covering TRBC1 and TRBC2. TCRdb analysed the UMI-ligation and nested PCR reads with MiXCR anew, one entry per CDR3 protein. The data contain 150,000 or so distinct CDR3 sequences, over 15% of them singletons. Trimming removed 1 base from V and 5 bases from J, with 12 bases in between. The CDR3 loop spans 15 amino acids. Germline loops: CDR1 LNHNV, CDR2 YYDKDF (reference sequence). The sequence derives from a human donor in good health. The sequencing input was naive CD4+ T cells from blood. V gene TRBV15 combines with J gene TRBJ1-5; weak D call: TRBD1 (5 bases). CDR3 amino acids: CATSRGVRDYQPQHF. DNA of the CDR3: TGTGCCACCAGCAGAGGGGTCAGGGACTATCAGCCCCAGCATTTT.